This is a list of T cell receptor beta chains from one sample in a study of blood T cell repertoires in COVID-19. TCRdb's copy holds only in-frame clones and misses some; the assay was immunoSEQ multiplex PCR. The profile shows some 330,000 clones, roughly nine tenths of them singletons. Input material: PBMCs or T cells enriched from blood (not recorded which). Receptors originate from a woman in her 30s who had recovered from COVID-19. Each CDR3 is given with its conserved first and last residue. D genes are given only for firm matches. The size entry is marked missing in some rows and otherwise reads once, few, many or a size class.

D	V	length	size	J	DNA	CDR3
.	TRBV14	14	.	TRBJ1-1	TGTGCCAGCAGCCCCTTGGGAGATATCACTGAAGCTTTCTTT	CASSPLGDITEAFF
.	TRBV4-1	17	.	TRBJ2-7	TGCGCCAGCAGCCAAGAGGGGGGGGGCAGCCCTACCTACGAGCAGTACTTC	CASSQEGGGSPTYEQYF
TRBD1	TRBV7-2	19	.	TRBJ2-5	TGTGCCAGCAGCTTAGGAGCGGTGGGGTTAGGGGGCAGGTTGGAGACCCAGTACTTC	CASSLGAVGLGGRLETQYF
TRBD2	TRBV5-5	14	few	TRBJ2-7	TGTGCCAGCAGCCCCCGAGGACTAGTGAGTGAGCAGTACTTC	CASSPRGLVSEQYF
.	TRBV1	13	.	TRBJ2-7	TGCACCAGCAGCCAGGACAGTTCCTACGAGCAGTACTTC	CTSSQDSSYEQYF
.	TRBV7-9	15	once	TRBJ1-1	TGTGCCAGCAGCTCGGGACATCGAGGGAACACTGAAGCTTTCTTT	CASSSGHRGNTEAFF
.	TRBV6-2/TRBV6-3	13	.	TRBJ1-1	TGTGCCAGCAGTTACTCGCCGGCACGGCGGGCTTTCTTT	CASSYSPARRAFF
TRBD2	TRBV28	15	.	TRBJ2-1	TGTGCCAGCAGTGTCGGGACTAGCGGGCGTATTGAGCAGTTCTTC	CASSVGTSGRIEQFF
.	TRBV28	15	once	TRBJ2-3	TGTGCCAGCAGCCTAGATTCTTACAGCACAGATACGCAGTATTTT	CASSLDSYSTDTQYF
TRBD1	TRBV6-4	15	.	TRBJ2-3	TGTGCCAGCAGTGCGGGACAGGGAGGGACAGATACGCAGTATTTT	CASSAGQGGTDTQYF
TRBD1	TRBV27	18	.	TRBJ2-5	TGTGCCAGCAGCCATAAAGGAGTGGCAGGGGGCACAAGAGAGACCCAGTACTTC	CASSHKGVAGGTRETQYF
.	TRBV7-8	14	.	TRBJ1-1	TGTGCCAGCAGCTTATGGGGGGGGCAGACTGAAGCTTTCTTT	CASSLWGGQTEAFF
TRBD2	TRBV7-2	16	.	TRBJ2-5	TGTGCCAGCAGACCAACTAGCGGGGGGTCCGAAGAGACCCAGTACTTC	CASRPTSGGSEETQYF
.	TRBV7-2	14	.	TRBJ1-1	TGTGCCAGCAGCCCAGGGATGGGGTTCGCTGAAGCTTTCTTT	CASSPGMGFAEAFF
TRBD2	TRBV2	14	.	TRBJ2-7	TGTGCCAGCAGTGAAGAGGCGGGGGCCTACGAGCAGTACTTC	CASSEEAGAYEQYF
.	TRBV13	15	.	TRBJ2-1	TGTGCCAGCAGCTACCGACTAGACCCCTACAATGAGCAGTTCTTC	CASSYRLDPYNEQFF
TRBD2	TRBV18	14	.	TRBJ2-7	TGTGCCAGCATGTCCGGGACCACGCCGGGGGGGCAGTACTTC	CASMSGTTPGGQYF
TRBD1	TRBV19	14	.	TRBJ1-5	TGTGCCAGCACGGGACAGAGTAGCAATCAGCCCCAGCATTTT	CASTGQSSNQPQHF
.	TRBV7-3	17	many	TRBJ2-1	TGTGCCAGCAGCTTTCAGGTCCCACTAGAGTTCCCCAATGAGCAGTTCTTC	CASSFQVPLEFPNEQFF
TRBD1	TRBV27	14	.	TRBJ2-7	TGTGCCAGCTCGGGCGGGACAGGGGAATTCGAGCAGTACTTC	CASSGGTGEFEQYF
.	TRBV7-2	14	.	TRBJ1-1	TGTGCCAGCAGTACTGTTAGCGACTACGGTGAAGCTTTCTTT	CASSTVSDYGEAFF
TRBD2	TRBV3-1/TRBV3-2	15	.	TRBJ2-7	TGTGCCAGCAGCCCGATAGCGGGGAAACGCAACGAGCAGTACTTC	CASSPIAGKRNEQYF
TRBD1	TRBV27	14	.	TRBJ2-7	TGTGCCAGCAGTTTAAGGACAGGGTATTACGAGCAGTACTTC	CASSLRTGYYEQYF
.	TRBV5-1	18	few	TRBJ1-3	TGCGCCAGCAGCCGAACGGACTTTGTAGCCTCCTCTGGAAACACCATATATTTT	CASSRTDFVASSGNTIYF
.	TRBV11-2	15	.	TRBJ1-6	TGTGCCAGCAGCTCGCGGGTTTCCTATAATTCACCCCTCCACTTT	CASSSRVSYNSPLHF
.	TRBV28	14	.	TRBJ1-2	TGTGCCAGCAGGCCAGGGATTGCTAACTATGGCTACACCTTC	CASRPGIANYGYTF
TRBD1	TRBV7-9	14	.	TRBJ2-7	TGTGCCAGCAGCTTGGGGACAGAGAACTACGAGCAGTACTTC	CASSLGTENYEQYF
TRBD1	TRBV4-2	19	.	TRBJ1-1	TGTGCCAGCAGTCCCCAGATCGAGTCACAGGGGGCGTTAAACACTGAAGCTTTCTTT	CASSPQIESQGALNTEAFF
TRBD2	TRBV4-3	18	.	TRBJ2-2	TGCGCCAGCAGCAACACTAGCGGGAGGGTTCTTCCCACCGGGGAGCTGTTTTTT	CASSNTSGRVLPTGELFF
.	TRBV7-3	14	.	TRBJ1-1	TGTGCCAGCAGCTTATGGCGGGCTAACACTGAAGCTTTCTTT	CASSLWRANTEAFF
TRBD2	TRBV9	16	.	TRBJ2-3	TGTGCCAGCAGCATGACTAGCGGGGGGCCACCAGATACGCAGTATTTT	CASSMTSGGPPDTQYF
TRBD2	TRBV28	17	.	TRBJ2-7	TGTGCCAGCAGTTTTTTCCCGCTAGCGGGAGGTGGAGCCGAGCAGTACTTC	CASSFFPLAGGGAEQYF
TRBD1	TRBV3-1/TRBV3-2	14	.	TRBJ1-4	TGTGCCAGCAGCCAGGGACAGGGCCGTGAAAAACTGTTTTTT	CASSQGQGREKLFF
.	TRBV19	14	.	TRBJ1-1	TGTGCCAGTAGTGGGAGCAGGCATCACACTGAAGCTTTCTTT	CASSGSRHHTEAFF
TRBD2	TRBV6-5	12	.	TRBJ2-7	TGTGCCAGCAGTTGGACTAGCGGGGGCTTTTACTTC	CASSWTSGGFYF
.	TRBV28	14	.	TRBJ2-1	TGTGCCAGCTACGGGGGAACAACCTACAATGAGCAGTTCTTC	CASYGGTTYNEQFF
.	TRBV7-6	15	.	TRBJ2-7	TGTGCCAGCAGCCAAAGTCGTGGGAGCGTCTACGAGCAGTACTTC	CASSQSRGSVYEQYF
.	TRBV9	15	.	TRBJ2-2	TGTGCCAGCAGCGTAGACCGGGTAAGTCACGGGGAGCTGTTTTTT	CASSVDRVSHGELFF
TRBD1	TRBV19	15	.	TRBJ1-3	TGTGCCAGTAGTATGGACAGGGCTTCTGGAAACACCATATATTTT	CASSMDRASGNTIYF
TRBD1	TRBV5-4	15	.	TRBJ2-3	TGTGCCAGCAGTATTACAGGGGGTAGCACAGATACGCAGTATTTT	CASSITGGSTDTQYF
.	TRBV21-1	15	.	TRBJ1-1	TGTGCCAGCAGCAAATTTCGGAGCCGGGGGTTCGGGGCTTTCTTT	CASSKFRSRGFGAFF
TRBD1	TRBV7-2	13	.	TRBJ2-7	TGTGCCAGCAGCTCCGGACAGGTGTACGAGCAGTACTTC	CASSSGQVYEQYF
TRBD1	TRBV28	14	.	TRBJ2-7	TGTGCCAGCAGTTTAACGGACAGGGGGCGCGGCCAGTACTTC	CASSLTDRGRGQYF
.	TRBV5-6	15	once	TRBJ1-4	TGTGCCAGCAGCTCCTCAACGGGGTCGAATGAAAAACTGTTTTTT	CASSSSTGSNEKLFF
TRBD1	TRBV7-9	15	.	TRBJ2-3	TGTGCCAGCAGGACGGACAGGGGAACCACAGATACGCAGTATTTT	CASRTDRGTTDTQYF
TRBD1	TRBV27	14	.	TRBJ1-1	TGTGCCAGCAGTAGACAGGGGTTAGAAACTGAAGCTTTCTTT	CASSRQGLETEAFF
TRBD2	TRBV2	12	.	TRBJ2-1	TGTGCCAGCAGAGTTAGCGGGAGGGGGAAGTTCTTC	CASRVSGRGKFF
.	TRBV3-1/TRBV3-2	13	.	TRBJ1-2	TGTGCCAGCAGCCCCCGCAGGGACTATGGCTACACCTTC	CASSPRRDYGYTF
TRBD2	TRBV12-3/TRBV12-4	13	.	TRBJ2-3	TGTGCCAGCAGTTGGGGGGGGACAGATACGCAGTATTTT	CASSWGGTDTQYF
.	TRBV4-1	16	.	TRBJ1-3	TGCGCCAGCAGCCAAGGCGCTCAGGCCTCTGGAAACACCATATATTTT	CASSQGAQASGNTIYF
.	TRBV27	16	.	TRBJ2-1	TGTGCCAGCAGTTTATCATGGTTAGCCCCCCTCGATGAGCAGTTCTTC	CASSLSWLAPLDEQFF
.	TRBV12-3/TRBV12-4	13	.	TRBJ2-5	TGTGCCAGCAGTTACCGGGAACAAGAGACCCAGTACTTC	CASSYREQETQYF
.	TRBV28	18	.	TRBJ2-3	TGTGCCAGCAGTTCGGGGGGCAGAGGACAGGGAATGACAGATACGCAGTATTTT	CASSSGGRGQGMTDTQYF